This T cell receptor beta chain was obtained from a study of Ad26.COV2.S vaccination and SARS-CoV-2 variants. Whole-study results and caveats: Participants given vaccine showed non-spike TCR breadth similar to that of placebo recipients.

Comment on this clone: Its antigen is unidentified.

The method was immunoSEQ multiplex PCR; TCRdb's version includes in-frame clones alone and lacks a portion of them. The sample carries 440,000 or so clones, about 88% recorded once. As to treatment: roughly 18 received Ad26.COV2.S at low or high dose, single or two shots; 5 received placebo; per-sample allocation not given. Sample collection was performed on day 63 after the first vaccine or placebo injection. Germline-derived CDR1 and CDR2 are LNHDA and SQIVND (reference sequence). V was pared by 4 bases and J by 0 bases, with 1 base of the junction left unmatched. The CDR3 is 16 residues long. This receptor was obtained from a person between 18 and 60 years old who received the Ad26.COV2.S COVID-19 vaccine or a placebo. This chain uses TRBV19 with TRBJ2-1, with 12 nucleotides matching TRBD2. This specimen consisted of peripheral blood, obtained in a trial of Ad26.COV2.S vaccine versus placebo. CDR3 in amino acids: CASSKTSGSSYNEQFF. The CDR3 DNA reads as TGTGCCAGTAGTAAGACTAGCGGGAGCTCCTACAATGAGCAGTTCTTC.